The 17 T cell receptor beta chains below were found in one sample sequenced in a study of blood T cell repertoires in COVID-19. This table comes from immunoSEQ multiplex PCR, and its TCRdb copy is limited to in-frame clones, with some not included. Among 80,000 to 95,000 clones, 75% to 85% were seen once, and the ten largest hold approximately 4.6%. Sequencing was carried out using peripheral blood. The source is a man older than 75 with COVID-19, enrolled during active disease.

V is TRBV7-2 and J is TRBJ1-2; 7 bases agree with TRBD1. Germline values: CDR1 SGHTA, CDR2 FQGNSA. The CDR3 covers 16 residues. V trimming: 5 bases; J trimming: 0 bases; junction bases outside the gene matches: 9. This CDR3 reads CASSPPGQVTNYGYTF. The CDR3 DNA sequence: TGTGCCAGCAGCCCACCCGGACAGGTTACTAACTATGGCTACACCTTC. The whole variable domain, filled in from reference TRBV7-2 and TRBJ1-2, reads GAGVSQSPSNKVTEKGKDVELRCDPISGHTALYWYRQSLGQGLEFLIYFQGNSAPDKSGLPSDRFSAERTGGSVSTLTIQRTQQEDSAVYLCASSPPGQVTNYGYTFGSGTRLTVV.

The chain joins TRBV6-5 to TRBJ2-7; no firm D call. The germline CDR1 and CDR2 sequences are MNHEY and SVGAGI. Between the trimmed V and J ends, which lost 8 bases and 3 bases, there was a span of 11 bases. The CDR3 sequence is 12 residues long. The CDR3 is CASCENLYEQYF. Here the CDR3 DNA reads TGTGCCAGCTGCGAAAACCTCTACGAGCAGTACTTC.

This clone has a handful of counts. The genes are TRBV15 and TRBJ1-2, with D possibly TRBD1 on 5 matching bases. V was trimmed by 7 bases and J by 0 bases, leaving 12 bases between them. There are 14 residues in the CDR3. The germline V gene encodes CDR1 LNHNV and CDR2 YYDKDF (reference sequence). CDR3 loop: CATNGGVSNYGYTF. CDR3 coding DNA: TGTGCCACCAACGGGGGTGTCTCTAACTATGGCTACACCTTC.

The CDR3 bases are TGTGCCAGCAGTCCGCTAGGTAGTAGCGGGGCTCAGCAAGAGACCCAGTACTTC. It encodes CASSPLGSSGAQQETQYF. The chain links TRBV27 to TRBJ2-5; 8 positions agree with TRBD2. J was trimmed by 2 bases and V by 5 bases; bases with no gene match: 16. The CDR3 sequence is 18 residues long. Germline V lookup: CDR1 MNHEY, CDR2 SMNVEV (reference sequence).

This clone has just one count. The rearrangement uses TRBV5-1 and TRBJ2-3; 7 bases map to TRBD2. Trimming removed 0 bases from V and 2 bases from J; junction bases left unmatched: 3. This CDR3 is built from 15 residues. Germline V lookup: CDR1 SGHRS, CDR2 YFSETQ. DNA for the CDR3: TGCGCCAGCAGCTTGGCTAGCGGAACCACAGATACGCAGTATTTT. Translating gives CASSLASGTTDTQYF.

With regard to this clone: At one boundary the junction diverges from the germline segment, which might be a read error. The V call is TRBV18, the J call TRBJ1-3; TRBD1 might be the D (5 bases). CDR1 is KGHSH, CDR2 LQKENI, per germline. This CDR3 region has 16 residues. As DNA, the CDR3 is TGTGCCAGCTCACCAAGCGACAGCGCCATTGGAAACGCCATATATTTT. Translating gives CASSPSDSAIGNAIYF.

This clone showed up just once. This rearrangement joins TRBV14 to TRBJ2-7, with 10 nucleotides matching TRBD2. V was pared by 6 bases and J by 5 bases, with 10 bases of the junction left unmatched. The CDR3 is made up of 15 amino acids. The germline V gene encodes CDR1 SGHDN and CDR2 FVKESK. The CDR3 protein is CASRPPSGSPHEQYF. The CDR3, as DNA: TGTGCCAGCAGACCCCCTAGCGGGAGTCCCCACGAGCAGTACTTC.

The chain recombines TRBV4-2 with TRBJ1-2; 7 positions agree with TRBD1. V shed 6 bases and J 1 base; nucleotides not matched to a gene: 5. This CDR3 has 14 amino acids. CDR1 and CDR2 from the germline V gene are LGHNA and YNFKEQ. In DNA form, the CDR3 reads TGTGCCAGCAGTTCCGGGACAGATAACTATGGCTACACCTTC. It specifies CASSSGTDNYGYTF.

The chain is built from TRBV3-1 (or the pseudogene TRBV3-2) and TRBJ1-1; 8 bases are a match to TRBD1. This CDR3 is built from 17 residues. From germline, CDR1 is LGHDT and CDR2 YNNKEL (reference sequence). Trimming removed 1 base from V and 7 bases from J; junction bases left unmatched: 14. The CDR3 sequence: CASSQVWPTGASIEAFF. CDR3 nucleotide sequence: TGTGCCAGCAGCCAAGTCTGGCCGACAGGGGCGAGTATTGAAGCTTTCTTT.

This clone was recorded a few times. The CDR3 region has the DNA TGTGCCAGCAGTTACTCGACAGGTCGGAATTCACCCCTCCACTTT. It codes for CASSYSTGRNSPLHF. This chain connects TRBV6-6 to TRBJ1-6; D possibly corresponds to TRBD1 (6 bases). V was pared by 0 bases and J by 7 bases, with 10 bases between. The V gene's germline CDR1 is MNHNY and CDR2 SVGAGI (reference sequence). The length of the CDR3 is 15 residues.

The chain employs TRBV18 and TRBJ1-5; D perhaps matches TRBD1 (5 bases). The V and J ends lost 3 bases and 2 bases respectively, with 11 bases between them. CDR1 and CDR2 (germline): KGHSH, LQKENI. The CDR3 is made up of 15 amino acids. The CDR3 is CASSPEGGGNQPQHF. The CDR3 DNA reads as TGTGCCAGCTCACCTGAGGGAGGGGGCAATCAGCCCCAGCATTTT.

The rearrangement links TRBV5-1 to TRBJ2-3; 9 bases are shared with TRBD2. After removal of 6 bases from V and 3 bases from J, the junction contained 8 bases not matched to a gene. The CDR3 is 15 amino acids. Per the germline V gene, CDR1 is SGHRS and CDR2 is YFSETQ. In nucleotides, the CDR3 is TGCGCCAGCATCCTCGGGACTAGCTCAACAGATACGCAGTATTTT. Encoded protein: CASILGTSSTDTQYF.

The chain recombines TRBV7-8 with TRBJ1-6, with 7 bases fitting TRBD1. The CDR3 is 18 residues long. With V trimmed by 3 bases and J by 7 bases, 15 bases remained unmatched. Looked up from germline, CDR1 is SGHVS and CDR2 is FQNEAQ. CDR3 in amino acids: CASSFSPDLQGPNSPLHF. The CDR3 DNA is TGTGCCAGCAGCTTTAGCCCGGACTTACAGGGGCCCAATTCACCCCTCCACTTT.

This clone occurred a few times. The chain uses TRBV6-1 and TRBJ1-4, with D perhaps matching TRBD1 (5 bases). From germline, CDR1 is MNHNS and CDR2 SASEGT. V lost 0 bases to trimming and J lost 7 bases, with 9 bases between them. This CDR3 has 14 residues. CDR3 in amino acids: CASSEARVREKLFF. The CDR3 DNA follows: TGTGCCAGCAGTGAAGCCAGGGTACGTGAAAAACTGTTTTTT.

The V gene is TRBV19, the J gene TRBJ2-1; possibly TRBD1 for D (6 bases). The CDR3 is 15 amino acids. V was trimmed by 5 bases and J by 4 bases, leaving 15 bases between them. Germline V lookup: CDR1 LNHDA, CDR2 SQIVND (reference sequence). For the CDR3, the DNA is TGTGCCAGTAGTCCTCCGGACAGATTGTACAATGAGCAGTTCTTC. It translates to CASSPPDRLYNEQFF.

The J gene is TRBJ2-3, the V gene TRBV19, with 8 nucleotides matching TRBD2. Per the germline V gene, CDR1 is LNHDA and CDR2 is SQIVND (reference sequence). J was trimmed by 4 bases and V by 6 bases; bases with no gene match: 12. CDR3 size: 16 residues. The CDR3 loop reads CASRETGTRVADTQYF. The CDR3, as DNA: TGTGCCAGTAGGGAAACAGGGACTAGAGTAGCAGATACGCAGTATTTT.

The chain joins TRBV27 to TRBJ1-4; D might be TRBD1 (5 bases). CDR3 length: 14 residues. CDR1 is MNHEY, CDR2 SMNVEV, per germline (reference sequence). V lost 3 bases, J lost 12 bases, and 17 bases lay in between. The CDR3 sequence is CASSFMGGTRELFF. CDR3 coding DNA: TGTGCCAGCAGTTTCATGGGGGGAACTAGGGAACTGTTTTTT.